These 32 T cell receptor beta chains came from one sample sequenced in a study of cytomegalovirus exposure and HLA in healthy donors. Sequencing used immunoSEQ multiplex PCR; TCRdb keeps in-frame clones, though not all of them. The sample has under 110,000 clones; 88% are singletons. The sequenced sample consisted of PBMCs. The receptor source for this set is a woman younger than 30 in good health and CMV-seropositive.

This clone is a singleton in its sample. The chain joins TRBV18 to TRBJ1-1; D is possibly TRBD1 (6 bases). The CDR3 extends over 14 amino acids. Trimming shortened V by 5 bases and J by 5 bases, and 15 bases separated the two germline ends. Germline lookup yields CDR1 KGHSH and CDR2 LQKENI. Here the CDR3 DNA reads TGTGCCAGCTCATTACAACAGGGAAGAACTGAAGCTTTCTTT. The encoded protein is CASSLQQGRTEAFF.

This chain connects TRBV7-2 to TRBJ1-5, with D unclear. The CDR3 sequence is 15 residues long. Germline CDR1 reads SGHTA; CDR2 reads FQGNSA. V lost 1 base and J lost 4, with 11 bases in between. CDR3 nucleotides: TGTGCCAGCAGCTTAGTGGGTCCGGGAAATCAGCCCCAGCATTTT. This gives the protein CASSLVGPGNQPQHF. Drawing the rest from reference TRBV7-2 and TRBJ1-5, the complete variable domain is GAGVSQSPSNKVTEKGKDVELRCDPISGHTALYWYRQSLGQGLEFLIYFQGNSAPDKSGLPSDRFSAERTGGSVSTLTIQRTQQEDSAVYLCASSLVGPGNQPQHFGDGTRLSIL.

This clone appeared a single time. The rearrangement uses TRBV28 and TRBJ2-5; no reliable D call. V lost 4 bases and J lost 6, with 9 bases in between. Germline V lookup: CDR1 MDHEN, CDR2 SYDVKM. This CDR3 is built from 12 residues. The CDR3 DNA reads TGTGCCAGCAGTTCCACTATACAGACCCAGTACTTC. Protein product: CASSSTIQTQYF.

The chain employs TRBV9 and TRBJ2-7; 10 bases are a match to TRBD1. This CDR3 is 13 amino acids long. In germline, CDR1 is SGDLS, CDR2 YYNGEE. V gave up 3 bases and J gave up 5 bases; unmatched junction bases: 2. CDR3 residues: CASSGDRGHEQYV. The CDR3 region has the DNA TGTGCCAGCAGCGGGGACAGGGGCCACGAGCAGTACGTC.

A few counts support this clone. The rearrangement joins TRBV5-6 to TRBJ1-2, with 12 bases lining up with TRBD1. In germline, CDR1 is SGHDT, CDR2 YYEEEE. Germline trimming cut 3 bases from V and 5 bases from J; bases unmatched to any gene: 8. The CDR3 has 16 amino acids. CDR3: CASSSGTGGIWYGYTF. The CDR3 DNA reads TGTGCCAGCAGCTCCGGGACAGGGGGCATATGGTATGGCTACACCTTC.

Ten or more counts support this clone. The J gene is TRBJ2-1, the V gene TRBV7-9; TRBD2 aligns across 7 bases. CDR3 size: 14 residues. Trimming at V came to 1 base and at J to 4 bases, leaving 1 base not matched to a gene. CDR1 SEHNR and CDR2 FQNEAQ come from the germline V gene (reference sequence). The CDR3 DNA reads as TGTGCCAGCAGCTTAGGGGGGGGATACAATGAGCAGTTCTTC. Translation: CASSLGGGYNEQFF.

CDR3 loop: CASRFRTGPDEKLFF. The CDR3 DNA reads TGTGCCAGCAGGTTCAGGACAGGGCCTGACGAAAAACTGTTTTTT. The V and J genes are TRBV2 and TRBJ1-4; 8 bases line up with TRBD1. Trimming removed 6 bases from V and 8 bases from J; junction bases left unmatched: 11. CDR1 and CDR2 (germline): SNHLY, FYNNEI. This CDR3 comprises 15 residues.

The V call is TRBV5-1, the J call TRBJ1-1; TRBD1 matches 10 bases. This CDR3 region has 17 residues. Germline V gene data show CDR1 as SGHRS and CDR2 as YFSETQ. V lost 2 bases and J lost 1; bases outside the gene matches: 8. The CDR3 is CASSFQGQGGPNTEAFF. The DNA of the CDR3 is TGCGCCAGCAGCTTTCAAGGACAGGGGGGGCCGAACACTGAAGCTTTCTTT. The entire variable domain, with the rest obtained from reference TRBV5-1 and TRBJ1-1, is as follows: KAGVTQTPRYLIKTRGQQVTLSCSPISGHRSVSWYQQTPGQGLQFLFEYFSETQRNKGNFPGRFSGRQFSNSRSEMNVSTLELGDSALYLCASSFQGQGGPNTEAFFGQGTRLTVV.

The V and J genes are TRBV7-2 and TRBJ2-4; 8 bases agree with TRBD2. From germline, CDR1 is SGHTA and CDR2 FQGNSA. V gave up 5 bases and J gave up 0 bases; unmatched junction bases: 6. The CDR3 has 16 amino acids. CDR3 sequence: CASSLTSGLAKNIQYF. The CDR3 DNA reads as TGTGCCAGCAGCCTAACTAGCGGATTAGCCAAAAACATTCAGTACTTC.

This rearrangement joins TRBV6-5 to TRBJ1-4, with a tentative D call TRBD1 (6 bases). The CDR3 totals 15 residues. Germline assignment: CDR1 MNHEY and CDR2 SVGAGI. Trimming removed 6 bases from V and 3 bases from J, with 14 bases in between. The CDR3 bases are TGTGCCAGCAGGCCGGGGGGGCGGGCTAATGAAAAACTGTTTTTT. This gives the protein CASRPGGRANEKLFF.

The V call is TRBV7-8, the J call TRBJ2-1, with D maybe TRBD1 (6 bases). The CDR3 extends over 15 amino acids. Germline CDR1 SGHVS, CDR2 FQNEAQ. With 4 bases removed from V and 7 bases from J, the gap between germline ends came to 17 bases. CDR3 in DNA: TGTGCCAGCAGCTCGGGACAAGGCGCAGCTAATGAGCAGTTCTTC. This sequence encodes CASSSGQGAANEQFF.

The chain couples TRBV10-3 to TRBJ2-7; the D gene is possibly TRBD2 (5 bases). Trimming stripped 0 bases from V and 3 bases from J, with 9 bases between. The CDR3 has 14 residues. In germline, CDR1 is ENHRY, CDR2 SYGVKD. The CDR3 is CAISESGLHYEQYF. The CDR3 region has the DNA TGTGCCATCAGTGAGTCTGGACTGCACTACGAGCAGTACTTC.

The V call is TRBV27, the J call TRBJ1-5, with D perhaps TRBD1 (5 bases). The CDR3 runs 14 residues. Germline CDR1 and CDR2: MNHEY and SMNVEV (reference sequence). The germline V and J ends were trimmed by 4 bases and 7 bases, with 14 bases remaining between them. The CDR3 nucleotides are TGTGCCAGCAGTTCACAGGCACGGGAGCAGCCCCAGCATTTT. This codes for CASSSQAREQPQHF.

This chain links TRBV19 with TRBJ1-2, with TRBD1 matching over 10 bases. V gave up 3 bases and J gave up 8 bases; unmatched junction bases: 3. The CDR3 sequence is 13 residues long. CDR1 and CDR2 (germline): LNHDA, SQIVND (reference sequence). CDR3 region: CASSIGTGAGYTF. The CDR3 bases are TGTGCCAGTAGTATCGGGACAGGGGCCGGCTACACCTTC.

Turning to this clone: The sample has other DNA sequences that encode this CDR3 too. The V call is TRBV28, the J call TRBJ1-1, with 8 positions matching TRBD1. The J segment lost 1 base and the V segment lost 4 bases, leaving 2 bases of the junction unmatched. Germline V gene data show CDR1 as MDHEN and CDR2 as SYDVKM. The CDR3 contains 14 residues. Written as DNA, the CDR3 is TGTGCCAGCAGTTCCGGACAGGGGAACACTGAAGCTTTCTTT. The encoded protein is CASSSGQGNTEAFF.

The CDR3 here is CASSQAQTYEQYF. The CDR3, as DNA: TGTGCCAGCAGCCAGGCCCAGACCTACGAGCAGTACTTC. V usage is TRBV4-2 and J usage is TRBJ2-7; D is uncertain. CDR3 size: 13 residues. Trimming cost V 3 bases and J 2 bases, with 8 bases left between them. Germline V CDR1 and CDR2: LGHNA, YNFKEQ.

The gene calls are TRBV2 and TRBJ1-4; D is unclear. The CDR3 has 12 residues. Trimming cost V 7 bases and J 7 bases, with 10 bases left between them. CDR1 is SNHLY and CDR2 is FYNNEI in the germline V gene. Here the CDR3 reads CASTGIGEKLFF. The CDR3 DNA follows: TGTGCCAGCACGGGGATCGGTGAAAAACTGTTTTTT.

The chain joins TRBV6-1 to TRBJ2-7; 13 bases match TRBD2. This CDR3 is built from 17 residues. After removal of 4 bases from V and 0 bases from J, the junction contained 6 bases not matched to a gene. Germline lookup yields CDR1 MNHNS and CDR2 SASEGT. CDR3 DNA sequence: TGTGCCAGCAGTGGGACTAGCGGGGGACCCAGCTCCTACGAGCAGTACGTC. Its protein product is CASSGTSGGPSSYEQYV.

The chain links TRBV9 to TRBJ1-2; D perhaps matches TRBD1 (6 bases). Germline V lookup: CDR1 SGDLS, CDR2 YYNGEE. Trimming removed 6 bases at V and 0 bases at J, with 9 bases between. This CDR3 comprises 13 residues. For the CDR3, the DNA is TGTGCCAGCACGGACAGTCCTAACTATGGCTACACCTTC. This codes for CASTDSPNYGYTF. The whole variable domain, remainder taken from reference TRBV9 and TRBJ1-2, is DSGVTQTPKHLITATGQRVTLRCSPRSGDLSVYWYQQSLDQGLQFLIQYYNGEERAKGNILERFSAQQFPDLHSELNLSSLELGDSALYFCASTDSPNYGYTFGSGTRLTVV.

This chain joins TRBV28 and TRBJ1-2; no clear D. Deletions cut 3 bases from V and 5 bases from J, with 16 bases between. CDR3 length: 15 amino acids. From germline, CDR1 is MDHEN and CDR2 SYDVKM. Written as DNA, the CDR3 is TGTGCCAGCAGTTTGGTGGCACCAAACACGTATGGCTACACCTTC. Translating it yields CASSLVAPNTYGYTF.

V is TRBV29-1 and J is TRBJ2-5; D perhaps matches TRBD2 (6 bases). With 3 bases removed from V and 5 bases from J, the gap between germline ends came to 19 bases. Germline V gene data show CDR1 as SQVTM and CDR2 as ANQGSEA. The CDR3 consists of 15 residues. CDR3 protein: CSVDDPTRGGETQYF. The CDR3 DNA reads TGCAGCGTTGATGATCCGACTAGGGGCGGCGAGACCCAGTACTTC.

The J gene is TRBJ2-3, the V gene TRBV9, with D maybe TRBD2 (6 bases). The CDR3 covers 16 residues. CDR1 and CDR2 (germline): SGDLS, YYNGEE. Trimming took 7 bases from V and 0 from J, leaving 18 bases between them. In nucleotides, the CDR3 is TGTGCCAGCGATCTGGGAACTAGCCGGAGCACAGATACGCAGTATTTT. It translates to CASDLGTSRSTDTQYF.

The rearrangement joins TRBV6-6 to TRBJ1-2, with a weak D call TRBD1 (5 bases). This CDR3 contains 12 residues. The germline V gene has CDR1 MNHNY and CDR2 SVGAGI (reference sequence). Between the trimmed V and J ends, which lost 6 bases and 6 bases, there was a span of 11 bases. CDR3 in DNA: TGTGCCAGCAGACTTCAGGGTGATGGCTACACCTTC. Its protein product is CASRLQGDGYTF.

The chain couples TRBV27 to TRBJ2-4, with 8 bases matching TRBD2. V was pared by 4 bases and J by 4 bases, with 9 bases of the junction left unmatched. Germline V gene data show CDR1 as MNHEY and CDR2 as SMNVEV (reference sequence). The CDR3 covers 16 residues. CDR3 sequence: CASSSRGGVSKNIQYF. The CDR3 coding sequence is TGTGCCAGCAGTTCACGGGGGGGCGTCTCTAAAAACATTCAGTACTTC.

This clone was seen a single time. The chain uses TRBV28 and TRBJ1-2; 11 positions agree with TRBD1. This CDR3 spans 13 amino acids. V shed 10 bases and J 8 bases; nucleotides not matched to a gene: 9. CDR1 is MDHEN, CDR2 SYDVKM, per germline. This chain's CDR3 is CATLDRGRRGYTF. CDR3 DNA sequence: TGTGCCACCTTGGACAGGGGGCGTAGAGGCTACACCTTC.

The rearrangement joins TRBV9 to TRBJ2-1, with 9 bases identical to TRBD1. The CDR3 has 16 residues. Trimming at V came to 2 bases and at J to 8 bases, leaving 11 bases not matched to a gene. CDR1 is SGDLS and CDR2 is YYNGEE in the germline V gene. The CDR3 loop is CASSVGRGTGIHEQFF. The CDR3 nucleotides read TGTGCCAGCAGCGTTGGTCGGGGGACAGGGATCCATGAGCAGTTCTTC. The full variable domain, in which reference TRBV9 and TRBJ2-1 provide the parts outside the CDR3, is DSGVTQTPKHLITATGQRVTLRCSPRSGDLSVYWYQQSLDQGLQFLIQYYNGEERAKGNILERFSAQQFPDLHSELNLSSLELGDSALYFCASSVGRGTGIHEQFFGPGTRLTVL.

V gene TRBV2 combines with J gene TRBJ2-4, with 7 bases matching TRBD2. Trimming cost V 6 bases and J 5 bases; bases outside gene matches: 16. Germline V gene data show CDR1 as SNHLY and CDR2 as FYNNEI. CDR3 length equals 17 residues. The CDR3 spells CASRSGMGGKKENIQYF. CDR3 nucleotides: TGTGCCAGCAGGAGTGGTATGGGGGGGAAGAAAGAAAACATTCAGTACTTC. The entire variable domain, with the rest obtained from reference TRBV2 and TRBJ2-4, is as follows: EPEVTQTPSHQVTQMGQEVILRCVPISNHLYFYWYRQILGQKVEFLVSFYNNEISEKSEIFDDQFSVERPDGSNFTLKIRSTKLEDSAMYFCASRSGMGGKKENIQYFGAGTRLSVL.

The chain recombines TRBV2 with TRBJ1-2, with 9 bases lining up with TRBD1. Trimming removed 3 bases from V and 4 bases from J; junction bases left unmatched: 6. CDR1 is SNHLY and CDR2 is FYNNEI in the germline V gene. The CDR3 extends over 15 amino acids. The CDR3 coding sequence is TGTGCCAGCAGTGACCTACAGGGGGCCGTCTATGGCTACACCTTC. Amino acids: CASSDLQGAVYGYTF.

The gene calls are TRBV10-1 and TRBJ1-5, with a weak D call TRBD1 (5 bases). The CDR3 consists of 15 residues. The V gene lost 11 bases and the J gene lost 5 bases, with 22 bases spanning the gap. Germline V gene data show CDR1 as WNHNN and CDR2 as SYGVQD (reference sequence). The chain's CDR3 is CASAAGRNPYQPQHF. The CDR3 DNA sequence: TGCGCCTCCGCGGCAGGGCGGAACCCATATCAGCCCCAGCATTTT.

The chain employs TRBV19 and TRBJ1-1; no clear D gene. The V gene's germline CDR1 is LNHDA and CDR2 SQIVND (reference sequence). The V end lost 8 bases, the J end lost 6 bases, and 19 bases lay between the germline ends. This CDR3 has 14 residues. In nucleotides, the CDR3 is TGTGCCAGTGGCCGAGGGTTAATTTTCGCTGAAGCTTTCTTT. Its translation is CASGRGLIFAEAFF.

The chain links TRBV5-1 to TRBJ2-2, with D possibly TRBD1 on 6 matching bases. With 2 bases removed from V and 0 bases from J, the gap between germline ends came to 8 bases. This CDR3 comprises 15 residues. Germline loops: CDR1 SGHRS, CDR2 YFSETQ. As DNA, the CDR3 is TGCGCCAGCAGCTTTAGGACAGCGAACACCGGGGAGCTGTTTTTT. This translates into CASSFRTANTGELFF. Looking up the rest from reference TRBV5-1 and TRBJ2-2 gives the full variable domain: KAGVTQTPRYLIKTRGQQVTLSCSPISGHRSVSWYQQTPGQGLQFLFEYFSETQRNKGNFPGRFSGRQFSNSRSEMNVSTLELGDSALYLCASSFRTANTGELFFGEGSRLTVL.

This chain links TRBV7-6 with TRBJ2-7; 7 bases are a match to TRBD1. Germline CDR1 and CDR2: SGHVS and FNYEAQ. CDR3 length: 17 residues. Trimming removed 0 bases from V and 2 bases from J; junction bases left unmatched: 10. The DNA for the CDR3 is TGTGCCAGCAGCTTAGCGCCGGTAGGACAGGTGACCTACGAGCAGTACTTC. Its translation is CASSLAPVGQVTYEQYF.